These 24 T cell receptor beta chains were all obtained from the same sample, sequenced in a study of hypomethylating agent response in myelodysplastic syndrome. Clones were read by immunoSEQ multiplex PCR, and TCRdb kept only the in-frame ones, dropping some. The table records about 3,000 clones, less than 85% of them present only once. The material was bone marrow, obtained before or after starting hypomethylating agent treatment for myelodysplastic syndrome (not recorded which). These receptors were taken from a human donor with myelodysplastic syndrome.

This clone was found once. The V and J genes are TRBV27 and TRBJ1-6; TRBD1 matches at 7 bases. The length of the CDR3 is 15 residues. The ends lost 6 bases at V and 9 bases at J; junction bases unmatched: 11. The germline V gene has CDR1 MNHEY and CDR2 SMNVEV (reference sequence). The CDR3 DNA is TGTGCCAGCAGGTCTCTGGACAGGAGTGGTTCACCCCTCCACTTT. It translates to CASRSLDRSGSPLHF.

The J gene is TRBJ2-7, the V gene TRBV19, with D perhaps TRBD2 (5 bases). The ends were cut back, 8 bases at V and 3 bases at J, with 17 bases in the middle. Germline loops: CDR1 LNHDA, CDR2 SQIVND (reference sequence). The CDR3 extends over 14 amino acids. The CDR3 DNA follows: TGTGCCAGTGGCCAACCGGGATTATTCTACGAGCAGTACTTC. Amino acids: CASGQPGLFYEQYF.

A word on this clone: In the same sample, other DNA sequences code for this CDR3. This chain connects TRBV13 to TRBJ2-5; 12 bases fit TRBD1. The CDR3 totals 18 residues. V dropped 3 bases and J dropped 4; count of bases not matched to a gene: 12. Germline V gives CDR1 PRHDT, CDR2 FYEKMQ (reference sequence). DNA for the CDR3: TGTGCCAGCAGCTTGGCTGGGACAGGGGGCGCGGGGGGAGAGACCCAGTACTTC. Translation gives CASSLAGTGGAGGETQYF.

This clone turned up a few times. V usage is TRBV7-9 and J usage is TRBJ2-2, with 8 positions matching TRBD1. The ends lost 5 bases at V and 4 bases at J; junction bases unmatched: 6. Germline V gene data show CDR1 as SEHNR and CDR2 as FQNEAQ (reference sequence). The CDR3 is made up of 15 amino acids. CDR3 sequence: CASSLRDRITGELFF. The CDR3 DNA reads TGTGCCAGCAGCCTCCGGGACAGGATCACCGGGGAGCTGTTTTTT.

Here the CDR3 DNA reads TGTGCCAGCAGCTTAGCGTCGACTAGCGGGGCCGGAGAGACCCAGTACTTC. Its protein is CASSLASTSGAGETQYF. V and J are TRBV11-3 and TRBJ2-5; 11 nucleotides agree with TRBD2. The V gene end was trimmed by 1 base and the J gene end by 4 bases; junction bases not matched to a gene: 8. This CDR3 contains 17 residues. CDR1 SGHNT and CDR2 YENEEA come from the germline V gene.

CDR3 protein: CSAGAVGYGYTF. The CDR3 nucleotides read TGCAGCGCTGGGGCAGTCGGCTATGGCTACACCTTC. The V and J genes are TRBV29-1 and TRBJ1-2; TRBD1 is a possible D gene (5 bases). CDR3 size: 12 residues. V lost 7 bases and J lost 4, with 13 bases in between. Germline V gene data show CDR1 as SQVTM and CDR2 as ANQGSEA.

This chain's CDR3 is CASTIRPPYEQYF. CDR3 sequence (DNA): TGTGCCAGCACTATTCGCCCCCCCTACGAGCAGTACTTC. The rearrangement links TRBV7-9 to TRBJ2-5; D not resolved. The DNA end favors TRBJ2-7, so the J call may be wrong. Germline loops: CDR1 SEHNR, CDR2 FQNEAQ (reference sequence). The CDR3 length is 13 residues.

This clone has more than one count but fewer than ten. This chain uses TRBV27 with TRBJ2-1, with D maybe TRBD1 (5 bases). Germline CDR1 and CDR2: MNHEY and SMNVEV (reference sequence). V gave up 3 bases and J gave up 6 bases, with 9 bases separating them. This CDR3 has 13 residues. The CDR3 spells CASSFLQGNEQFF. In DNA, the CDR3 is TGTGCCAGCAGTTTCCTTCAGGGCAATGAGCAGTTCTTC.

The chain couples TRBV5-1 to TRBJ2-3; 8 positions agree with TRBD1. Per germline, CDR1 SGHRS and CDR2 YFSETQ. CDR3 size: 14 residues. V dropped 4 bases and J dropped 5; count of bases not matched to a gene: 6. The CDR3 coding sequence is TGCGCCAGCAGCGGGCAGGGGGCGAGAGATACGCAGTATTTT. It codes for CASSGQGARDTQYF.

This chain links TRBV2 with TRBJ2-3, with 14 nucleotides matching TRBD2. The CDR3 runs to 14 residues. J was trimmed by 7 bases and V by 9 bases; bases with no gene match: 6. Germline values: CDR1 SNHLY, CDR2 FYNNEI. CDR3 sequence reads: CARATSGGANTQYF. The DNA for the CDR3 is TGTGCCAGGGCGACTAGCGGGGGGGCCAATACGCAGTATTTT.

This CDR3 reads CASSQDEGTAPYGYTF. CDR3 nucleotides: TGCGCCAGCAGCCAAGACGAGGGGACAGCCCCCTATGGCTACACCTTC. V usage is TRBV4-1 and J usage is TRBJ1-2; 7 nucleotides align to TRBD1. Germline V lookup: CDR1 MGHRA, CDR2 YSYEKL. Trimming at V came to 0 bases and at J to 4 bases, leaving 8 bases not matched to a gene. The CDR3 has 16 residues.

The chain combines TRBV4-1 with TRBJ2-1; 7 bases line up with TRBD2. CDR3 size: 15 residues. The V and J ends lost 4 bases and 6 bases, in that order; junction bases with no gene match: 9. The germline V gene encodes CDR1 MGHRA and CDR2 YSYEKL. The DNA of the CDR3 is TGCGCCAGCAGCCTTCGACTAGCCGCAGTCAATGAGCAGTTCTTC. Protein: CASSLRLAAVNEQFF.

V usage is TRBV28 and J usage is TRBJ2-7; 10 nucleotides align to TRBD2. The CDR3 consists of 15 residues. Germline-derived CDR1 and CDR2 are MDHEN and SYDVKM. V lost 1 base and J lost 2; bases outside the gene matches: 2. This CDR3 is CASSLSSGGAYEQYF. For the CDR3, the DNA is TGTGCCAGCAGTTTATCTAGCGGGGGTGCCTACGAGCAGTACTTC.

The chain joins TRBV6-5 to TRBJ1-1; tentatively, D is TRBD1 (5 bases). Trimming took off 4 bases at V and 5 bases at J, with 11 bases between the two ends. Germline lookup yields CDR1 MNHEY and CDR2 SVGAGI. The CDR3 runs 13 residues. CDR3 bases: TGTGCCAGCAGTTTGATGTGGGGGACTGAAGCTTTCTTT. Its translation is CASSLMWGTEAFF.

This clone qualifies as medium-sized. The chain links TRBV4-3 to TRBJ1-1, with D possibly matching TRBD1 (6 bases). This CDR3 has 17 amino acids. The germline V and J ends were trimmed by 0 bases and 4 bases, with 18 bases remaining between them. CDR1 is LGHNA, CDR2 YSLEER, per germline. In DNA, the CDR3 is TGCGCCAGCAGCCAAGAGGGGGCAGAGGTACGGAGCACTGAAGCTTTCTTT. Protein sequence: CASSQEGAEVRSTEAFF.

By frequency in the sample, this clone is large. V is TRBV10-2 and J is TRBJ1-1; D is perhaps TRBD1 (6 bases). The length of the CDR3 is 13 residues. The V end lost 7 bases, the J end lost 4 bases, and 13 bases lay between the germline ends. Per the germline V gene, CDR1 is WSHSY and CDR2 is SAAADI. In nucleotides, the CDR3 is TGCGCCAGCAAACAGGGCGTAGGCACTGAAGCTTTCTTT. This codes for CASKQGVGTEAFF.

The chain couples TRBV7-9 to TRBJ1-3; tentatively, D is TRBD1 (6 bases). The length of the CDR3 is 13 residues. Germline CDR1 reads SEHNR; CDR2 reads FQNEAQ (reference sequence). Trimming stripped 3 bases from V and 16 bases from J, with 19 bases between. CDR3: CASSFPGQGRLYF. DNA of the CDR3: TGTGCCAGCAGCTTCCCCGGGCAGGGGCGCCTGTATTTT. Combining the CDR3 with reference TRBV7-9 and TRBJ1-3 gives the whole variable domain DTGVSQNPRHKITKRGQNVTFRCDPISEHNRLYWYRQTLGQGPEFLTYFQNEAQLEKSRLLSDRFSAERPKGSFSTLEIQRTEQGDSAMYLCASSFPGQGRLYFGEGSWLTVV.

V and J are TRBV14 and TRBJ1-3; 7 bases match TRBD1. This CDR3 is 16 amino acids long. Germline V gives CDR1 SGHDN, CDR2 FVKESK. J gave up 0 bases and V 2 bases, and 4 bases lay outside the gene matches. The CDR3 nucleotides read TGTGCCAGCAGCCAACCCGACAGGGCCTCTGGAAACACCATATATTTT. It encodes CASSQPDRASGNTIYF.

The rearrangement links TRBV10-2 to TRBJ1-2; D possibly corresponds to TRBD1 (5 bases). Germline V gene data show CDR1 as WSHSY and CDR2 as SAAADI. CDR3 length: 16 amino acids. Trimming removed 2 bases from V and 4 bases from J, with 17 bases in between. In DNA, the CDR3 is TGCGCCAGCAGTGAGACTGGGGGACGTACGGTCTATGGCTACACCTTC. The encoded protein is CASSETGGRTVYGYTF.

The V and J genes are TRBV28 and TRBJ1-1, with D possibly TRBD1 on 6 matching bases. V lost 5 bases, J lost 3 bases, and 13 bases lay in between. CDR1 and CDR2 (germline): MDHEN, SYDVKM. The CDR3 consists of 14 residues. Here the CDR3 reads CASSLVRGDTEAFF. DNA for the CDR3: TGTGCCAGCAGTCTAGTAAGGGGGGACACTGAAGCTTTCTTT. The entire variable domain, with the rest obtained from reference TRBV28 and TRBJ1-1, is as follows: DVKVTQSSRYLVKRTGEKVFLECVQDMDHENMFWYRQDPGLGLRLIYFSYDVKMKEKGDIPEGYSVSREKKERFSLILESASTNQTSMYLCASSLVRGDTEAFFGQGTRLTVV.

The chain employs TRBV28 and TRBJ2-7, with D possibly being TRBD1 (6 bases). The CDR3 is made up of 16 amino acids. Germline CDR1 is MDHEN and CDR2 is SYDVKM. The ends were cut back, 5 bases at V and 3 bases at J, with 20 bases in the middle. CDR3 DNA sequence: TGTGCCAGCAGTCCCGCTCGTGGACAGCAAAGCTACGAGCAGTACTTC. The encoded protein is CASSPARGQQSYEQYF.

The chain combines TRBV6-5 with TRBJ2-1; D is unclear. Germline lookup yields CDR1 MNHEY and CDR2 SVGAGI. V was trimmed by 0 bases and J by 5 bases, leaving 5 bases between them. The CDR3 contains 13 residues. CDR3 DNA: TGTGCCAGCAGTTACTCGTTGAACAATGAGCAGTTCTTC. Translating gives CASSYSLNNEQFF.

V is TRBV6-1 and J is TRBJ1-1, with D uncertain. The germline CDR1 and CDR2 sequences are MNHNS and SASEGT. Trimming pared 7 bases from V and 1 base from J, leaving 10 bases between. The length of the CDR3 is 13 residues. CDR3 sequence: CASIGPRNTEAFF. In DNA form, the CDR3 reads TGTGCCAGCATCGGACCGAGGAACACTGAAGCTTTCTTT.

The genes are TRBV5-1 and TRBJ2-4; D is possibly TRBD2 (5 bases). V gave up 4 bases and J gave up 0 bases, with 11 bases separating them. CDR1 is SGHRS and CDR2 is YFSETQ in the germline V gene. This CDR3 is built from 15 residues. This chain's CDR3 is CASSTDLLAKNIQYF. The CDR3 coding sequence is TGCGCCAGCAGCACGGACTTACTAGCCAAAAACATTCAGTACTTC.